These T cell receptor beta chains were read from a single sample in a study of T cell responses to AZD1222 COVID-19 vaccine. The method was immunoSEQ multiplex PCR; TCRdb's version includes in-frame clones alone and lacks a portion of them. The sample comprises roughly 190,000 clones, approximately 90% of which are singletons, and roughly 3.5% rests with the top ten. The sample was peripheral blood, taken 28 days after the second AZD1222 dose. The receptor source for this set is an adult who received the AZD1222 COVID-19 vaccine. Both conserved end residues are part of each CDR3. A D gene is named only where the DNA matches it firmly. Size tells how often a clone was seen (once, few, many) or the class of an expanded clone, and some rows leave it out.

d_gene,v_gene,abundance,j_gene,CDR3nt,CDR3aa
TRBD2,TRBV6-5,-,TRBJ2-7,TGTGCCAGCAAACTAGCGGGAGCTAGCGAGCAGTACTTC,CASKLAGASEQYF
TRBD2,TRBV2,-,TRBJ2-3,TGTGCCAGCACCTTACTAGCGGGAGTTGCAGATACGCAGTATTTT,CASTLLAGVADTQYF
-,TRBV6-5,few,TRBJ1-6,TGTGCCAGCAGTTACTCGATCTCACAATTTGGTTCACCCCTCCACTTT,CASSYSISQFGSPLHF
TRBD2,TRBV3-1/TRBV3-2,-,TRBJ2-5,TGTGCCAGCAGCCAAGGAGTTAGCGGGAGCCCGGGAACCCAGTACTTC,CASSQGVSGSPGTQYF
-,TRBV5-4,-,TRBJ2-2,TGTGCCAGCAGCCCCGACAGTCTTAAAATCGGGGAGCTGTTTTTT,CASSPDSLKIGELFF
-,TRBV13,few,TRBJ1-1,TGTGCCAGCAGCTTCTCGGAGAACACTGAAGCTTTCTTT,CASSFSENTEAFF
-,TRBV7-2,once,TRBJ2-7,TGTGCCAGCAGCTTAGAGGCGGGGCTAAGGGAGCAGTACTTC,CASSLEAGLREQYF
TRBD2,TRBV2,-,TRBJ2-1,TGTGCCAGCAGTGAACCGGGACTAGCGGGAGTCTACAATGAGCAGTTCTTC,CASSEPGLAGVYNEQFF
-,TRBV18,-,TRBJ1-3,TGTGCCAGCTCACTAAACCCCCCTACGGTTTCTGGAAACACCATATATTTT,CASSLNPPTVSGNTIYF
TRBD2,TRBV6-2/TRBV6-3,-,TRBJ2-3,TGTGCCAGCAGTCGTGGACTAGCGGGACGCACAGATACGCAGTATTTT,CASSRGLAGRTDTQYF
-,TRBV19,-,TRBJ2-2,TGTGCCAGTAACCTTCGAGGGCAGGGAATAGTTCCCGGGGAGCTGTTTTTT,CASNLRGQGIVPGELFF
-,TRBV7-2,-,TRBJ1-2,TGTGCCAGCAGATTTAGTACAGGGTATGGCTACACCTTC,CASRFSTGYGYTF
-,TRBV5-1,-,TRBJ1-6,TGCGCCAGCAGCTTGTCCGGAGGGGATAATTCACCCCTCCACTTT,CASSLSGGDNSPLHF
-,TRBV7-3,once,TRBJ2-1,TGTGCCAGCAGCTCCCTACAGGCGAATGAGCAGTTCTTC,CASSSLQANEQFF
-,TRBV6-5,-,TRBJ1-3,TGTGCCAGCGGCTACTCTGGAAACACCATATATTTT,CASGYSGNTIYF
-,TRBV28,-,TRBJ2-7,TGTGCCAGCAGTCACTCTGGCAACGTAAGGAACGAGCAGTACTTC,CASSHSGNVRNEQYF
TRBD2,TRBV4-3,once,TRBJ2-7,TGCGCCAGCAGCCAAGATCTAGCGGGGTCCTACGAGCAGTACTTC,CASSQDLAGSYEQYF
TRBD2,TRBV4-2,-,TRBJ2-7,TGTGCCAGCAGCCAACCCCGGGGACTAGCGGGAGTGTACGAGCATCAGTACTTC,CASSQPRGLAGVYEHQYF
-,TRBV12-5,-,TRBJ1-3,TGTGCTAGTGGTTTGCCGAATGGTGTCAGCAAACCTGGAAACACCATATATTTT,CASGLPNGVSKPGNTIYF
TRBD2,TRBV29-1,-,TRBJ2-1,TGCAGCTCCCAGGGACTAGCGGGAGGCAATGAGCAGTTCTTC,CSSQGLAGGNEQFF
-,TRBV7-2,once,TRBJ1-5,TGTGCCAGCAGCCGGGACATAACTCAGCCCCAGCATTTT,CASSRDITQPQHF
TRBD2,TRBV5-5,-,TRBJ2-7,TGTGCCAGCAGCCCTCGACTAGCGGGAACCTCCTACGAGCAGTACTTC,CASSPRLAGTSYEQYF
TRBD2,TRBV11-3,-,TRBJ2-7,TGTGCCAGCAGCTTAGGAGGCGGGACTAGCTACGAGCAGTACTTC,CASSLGGGTSYEQYF
-,TRBV18,-,TRBJ2-2,TGTGCCAGCTGGCCGGGGGCGACCGGGGAGCTGTTTTTT,CASWPGATGELFF
-,TRBV7-8,-,TRBJ1-1,TGTGCCAGCAGCCCCCGATACGGTGAAGCTTTCTTT,CASSPRYGEAFF
-,TRBV27,-,TRBJ1-1,TGTGCCACCAGGAGGAACGGGCTCGGGGATGCTTTCTTT,CATRRNGLGDAFF
-,TRBV10-1,-,TRBJ1-3,TGCGCCAGCAGTGATCTCCGGGACGCCGACTCTGGAAACACCATATATTTT,CASSDLRDADSGNTIYF
-,TRBV7-8,-,TRBJ2-7,TGTGCCAGCAGCTTTTATCTTCAGGGGGGCTCCTACGAGCAGTACTTC,CASSFYLQGGSYEQYF
-,TRBV5-4,-,TRBJ1-6,TGTGCCAGCAGCTTGCCGGGGAGGGTGCAATCACCCCTCCACTTT,CASSLPGRVQSPLHF
-,TRBV6-5,-,TRBJ2-6,TGTGCCAGCAGTTCACAGGGAGCAGGGGCCAACGTCCTGACTTTC,CASSSQGAGANVLTF
TRBD2,TRBV28,once,TRBJ2-2,TGTGCCAGCAGTTCACTCCGGACTAGCGGGAGAACCGGGGAGCTGTTTTTT,CASSSLRTSGRTGELFF
TRBD1,TRBV7-9,-,TRBJ1-2,TGTGCCAGCATCCAGGGGGCCGCCTATCCCTGGGGCTACACCTTC,CASIQGAAYPWGYTF
-,TRBV3-1/TRBV3-2,-,TRBJ1-2,TGTGCCAGCAGCCTAGACAGCTTCTATGGCTACACCTTC,CASSLDSFYGYTF
TRBD2,TRBV20-1,-,TRBJ2-3,TGCAGTGTCCGCGGGGGGTTCCCCCAGTATTTT,CSVRGGFPQYF
-,TRBV15,-,TRBJ1-1,TGTGCCACCAGCAGATTCAGCAGGGGAACGACTGAAGCTTTCTTT,CATSRFSRGTTEAFF
-,TRBV10-3,few,TRBJ1-3,TGTGCCATCAGTGAGTCCGAACAGGGTAGAGGCACCATATATTTT,CAISESEQGRGTIYF
TRBD2,TRBV11-3,-,TRBJ2-2,TGTGCCAGCACTTTAGCGGGAGGGACCGGGGAGCTGTTTTTT,CASTLAGGTGELFF
-,TRBV3-1/TRBV3-2,-,TRBJ2-2,TGTGCCAGCTCGGAGGGGGCAGTTGCGGACACCGGGGAGCTGTTTTTT,CASSEGAVADTGELFF
-,TRBV4-1,-,TRBJ1-1,TGCGCCAGCAGCCAAGGAATCATTAAGAGGCAGGGAGACACTGAAGCTTTCTTT,CASSQGIIKRQGDTEAFF
-,TRBV10-3,once,TRBJ2-6,TGTGCCATCAGTGAAGGGACTTCCAGCTCTGGGGCCAACGTCCTGACTTTC,CAISEGTSSSGANVLTF
TRBD1,TRBV7-9,-,TRBJ1-5,TGTGCCAGCAGACCTTTACAGGACAGGGAGGGCAATCAGCCCCAGCATTTT,CASRPLQDREGNQPQHF
TRBD1,TRBV9,-,TRBJ1-1,TGTGCCAGCAGCCCCTCGGGGACAGGTGGATATGCTTTCTTT,CASSPSGTGGYAFF
-,TRBV5-4,-,TRBJ2-1,TGTGCCAGCAGCTTGCGTCCAGGCAATGAGCAGTTCTTC,CASSLRPGNEQFF